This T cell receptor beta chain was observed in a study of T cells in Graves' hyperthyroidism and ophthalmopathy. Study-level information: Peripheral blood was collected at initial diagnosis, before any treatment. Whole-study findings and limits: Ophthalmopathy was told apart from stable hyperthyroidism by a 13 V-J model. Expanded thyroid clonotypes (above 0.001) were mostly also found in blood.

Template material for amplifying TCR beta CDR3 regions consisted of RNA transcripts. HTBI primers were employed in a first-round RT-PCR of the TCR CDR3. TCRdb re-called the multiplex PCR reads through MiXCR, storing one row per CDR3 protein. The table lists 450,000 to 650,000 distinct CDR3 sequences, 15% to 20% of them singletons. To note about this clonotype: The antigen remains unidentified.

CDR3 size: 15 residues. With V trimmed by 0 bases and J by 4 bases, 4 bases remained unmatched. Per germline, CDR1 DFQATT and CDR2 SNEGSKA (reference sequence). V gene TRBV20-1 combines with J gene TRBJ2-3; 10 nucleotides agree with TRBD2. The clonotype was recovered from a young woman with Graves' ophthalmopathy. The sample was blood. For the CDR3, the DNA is TGCAGTGCTAGAGACCCTAGCGGGAGTGCAGATACGCAGTATTTT. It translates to CSARDPSGSADTQYF.